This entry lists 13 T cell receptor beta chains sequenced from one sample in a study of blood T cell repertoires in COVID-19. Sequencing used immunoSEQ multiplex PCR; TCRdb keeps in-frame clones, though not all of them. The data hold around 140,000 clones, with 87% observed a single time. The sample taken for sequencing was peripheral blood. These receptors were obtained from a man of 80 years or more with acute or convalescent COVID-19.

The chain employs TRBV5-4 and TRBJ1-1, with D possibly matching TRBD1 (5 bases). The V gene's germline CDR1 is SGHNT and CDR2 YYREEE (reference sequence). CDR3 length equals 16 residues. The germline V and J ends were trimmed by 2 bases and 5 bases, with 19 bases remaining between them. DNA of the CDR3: TGTGCCAGCAGCTTAGGTACCAGGGCTTCAGGGACTGAAGCTTTCTTT. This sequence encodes CASSLGTRASGTEAFF.

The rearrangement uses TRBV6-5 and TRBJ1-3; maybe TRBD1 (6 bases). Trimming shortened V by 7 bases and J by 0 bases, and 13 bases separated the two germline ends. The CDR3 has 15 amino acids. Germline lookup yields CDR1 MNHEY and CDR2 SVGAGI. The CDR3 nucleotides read TGTGCCAGCACTCCCAGACAGGCCTCTGGAAACACCATATATTTT. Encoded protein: CASTPRQASGNTIYF.

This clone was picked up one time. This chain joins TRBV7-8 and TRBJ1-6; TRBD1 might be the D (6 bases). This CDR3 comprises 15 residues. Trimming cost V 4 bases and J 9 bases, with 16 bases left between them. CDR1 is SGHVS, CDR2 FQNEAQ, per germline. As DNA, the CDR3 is TGTGCCAGCAGCTCGAGTTCTTTCAGGGGTTCACCCCTCCACTTT. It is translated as CASSSSSFRGSPLHF. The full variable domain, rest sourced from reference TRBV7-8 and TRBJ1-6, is GAGVSQSPRYKVAKRGQDVALRCDPISGHVSLFWYQQALGQGPEFLTYFQNEAQLDKSGLPSDRFFAERPEGSVSTLKIQRTQQEDSAVYLCASSSSSFRGSPLHFGNGTRLTVT.

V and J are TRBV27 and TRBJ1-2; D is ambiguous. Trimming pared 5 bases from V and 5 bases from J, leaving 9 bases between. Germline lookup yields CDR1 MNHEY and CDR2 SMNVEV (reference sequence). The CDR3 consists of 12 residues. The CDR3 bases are TGTGCCAGCAGTGCCCGGGAGTATGGCTACACCTTC. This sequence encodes CASSAREYGYTF.

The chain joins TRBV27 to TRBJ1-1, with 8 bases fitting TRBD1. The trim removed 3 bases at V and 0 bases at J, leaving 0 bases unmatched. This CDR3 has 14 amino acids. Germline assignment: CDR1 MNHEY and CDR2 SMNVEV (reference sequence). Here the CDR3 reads CASSLDRVNTEAFF. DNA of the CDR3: TGTGCCAGCAGTTTGGACAGGGTGAACACTGAAGCTTTCTTT.

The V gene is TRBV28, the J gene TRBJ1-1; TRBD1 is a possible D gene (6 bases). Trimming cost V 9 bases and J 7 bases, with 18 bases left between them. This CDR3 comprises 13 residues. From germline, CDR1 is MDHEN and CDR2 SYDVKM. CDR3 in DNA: TGTGCCAGTAATAGGGGGTGGCAGAATGAAGCTTTCTTT. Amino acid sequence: CASNRGWQNEAFF.

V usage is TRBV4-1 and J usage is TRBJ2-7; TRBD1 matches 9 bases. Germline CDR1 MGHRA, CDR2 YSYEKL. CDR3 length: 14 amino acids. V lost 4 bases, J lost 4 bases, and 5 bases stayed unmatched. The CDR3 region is CASSRDRDKYEQYF. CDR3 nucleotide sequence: TGCGCCAGCAGCCGGGACAGGGACAAATACGAGCAGTACTTC.

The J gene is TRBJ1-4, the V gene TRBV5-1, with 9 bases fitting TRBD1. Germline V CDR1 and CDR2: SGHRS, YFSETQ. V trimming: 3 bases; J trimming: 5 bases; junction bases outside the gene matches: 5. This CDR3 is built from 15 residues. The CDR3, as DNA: TGCGCCAGCAGCTCGTCCGGGACAGGGAATGAAAAACTGTTTTTT. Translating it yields CASSSSGTGNEKLFF.

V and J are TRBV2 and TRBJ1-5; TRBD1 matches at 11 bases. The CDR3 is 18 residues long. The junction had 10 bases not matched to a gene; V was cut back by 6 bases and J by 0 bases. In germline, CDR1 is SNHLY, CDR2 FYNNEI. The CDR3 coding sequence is TGTGCCAGCAGACAAGGGGGGACAGGGGGATATAGCAATCAGCCCCAGCATTTT. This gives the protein CASRQGGTGGYSNQPQHF.

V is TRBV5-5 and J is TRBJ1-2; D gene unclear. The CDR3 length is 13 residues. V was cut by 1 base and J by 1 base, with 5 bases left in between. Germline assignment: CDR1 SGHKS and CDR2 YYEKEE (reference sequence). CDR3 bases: TGTGCCAGCAGCTTGCTCGGTAACTATGGCTACACCTTC. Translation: CASSLLGNYGYTF. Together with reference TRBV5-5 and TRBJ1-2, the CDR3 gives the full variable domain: DAGVTQSPTHLIKTRGQQVTLRCSPISGHKSVSWYQQVLGQGPQFIFQYYEKEERGRGNFPDRFSARQFPNYSSELNVNALLLGDSALYLCASSLLGNYGYTFGSGTRLTVV.

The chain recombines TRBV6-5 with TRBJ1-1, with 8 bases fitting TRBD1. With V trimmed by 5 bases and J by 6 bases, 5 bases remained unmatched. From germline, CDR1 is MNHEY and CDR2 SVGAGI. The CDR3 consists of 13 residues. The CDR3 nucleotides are TGTGCCAGCAGTAGAAAGACAGGGGCTGAAGCTTTCTTT. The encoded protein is CASSRKTGAEAFF.

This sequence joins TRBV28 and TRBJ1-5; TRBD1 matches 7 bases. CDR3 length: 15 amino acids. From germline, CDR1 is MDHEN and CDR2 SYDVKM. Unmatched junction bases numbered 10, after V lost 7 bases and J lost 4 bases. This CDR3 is CASNFGGQPNQPQHF. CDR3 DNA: TGTGCCAGCAACTTTGGGGGACAGCCTAATCAGCCCCAGCATTTT.

CDR3 sequence (DNA): TGTGCCAGCAGCCAAGTACCGTATCGTCGTACGGGACAGAACACTGAAGCTTTCTTT. As protein: CASSQVPYRRTGQNTEAFF. The J gene is TRBJ1-1, the V gene TRBV4-2; D is perhaps TRBD1 (6 bases). Trimming shortened V by 1 base and J by 1 base, and 22 bases separated the two germline ends. The CDR3 extends over 19 amino acids. The germline V gene has CDR1 LGHNA and CDR2 YNFKEQ.